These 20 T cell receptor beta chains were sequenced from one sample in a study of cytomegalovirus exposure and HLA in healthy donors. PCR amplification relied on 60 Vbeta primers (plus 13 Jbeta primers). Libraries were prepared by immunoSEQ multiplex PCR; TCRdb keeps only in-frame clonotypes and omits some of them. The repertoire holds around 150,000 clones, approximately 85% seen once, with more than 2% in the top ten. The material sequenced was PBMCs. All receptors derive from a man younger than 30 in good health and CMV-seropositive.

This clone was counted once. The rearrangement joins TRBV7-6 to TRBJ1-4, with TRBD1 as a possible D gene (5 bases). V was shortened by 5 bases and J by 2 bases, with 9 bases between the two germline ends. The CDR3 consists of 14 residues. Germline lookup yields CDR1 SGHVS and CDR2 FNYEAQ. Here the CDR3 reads CASSLGETNEKLFF. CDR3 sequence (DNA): TGTGCCAGCAGCCTAGGGGAGACTAATGAAAAACTGTTTTTT.

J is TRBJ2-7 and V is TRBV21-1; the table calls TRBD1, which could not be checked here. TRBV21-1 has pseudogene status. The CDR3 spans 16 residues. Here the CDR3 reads CASSDYRGRGSYEQYF. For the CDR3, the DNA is TGTGCCAGCAGCGACTATCGGGGCAGGGGATCCTACGAGCAGTACTTC.

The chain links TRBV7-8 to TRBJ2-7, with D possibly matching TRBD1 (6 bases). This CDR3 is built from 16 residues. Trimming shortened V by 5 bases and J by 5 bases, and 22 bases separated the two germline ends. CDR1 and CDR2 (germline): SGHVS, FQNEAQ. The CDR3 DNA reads TGTGCCAGCAGCCCGCCCGGCAGGGGCAGGGGTAACGAGCAGTACTTC. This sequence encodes CASSPPGRGRGNEQYF.

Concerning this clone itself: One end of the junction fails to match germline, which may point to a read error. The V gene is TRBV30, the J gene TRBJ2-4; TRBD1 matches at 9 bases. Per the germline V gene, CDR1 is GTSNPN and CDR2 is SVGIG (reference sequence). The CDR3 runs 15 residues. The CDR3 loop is CAWSAGTGSKNSQYF. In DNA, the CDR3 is TGTGCCTGGAGTGCCGGGACAGGGTCCAAAAACAGTCAGTACTTC.

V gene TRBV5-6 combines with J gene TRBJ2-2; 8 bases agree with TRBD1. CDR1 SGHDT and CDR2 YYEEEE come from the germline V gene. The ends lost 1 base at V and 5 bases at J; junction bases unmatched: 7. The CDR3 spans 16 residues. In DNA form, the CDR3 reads TGTGCCAGCAGCTTGAACAGGGGGGTTATGACCGGGGAGCTGTTTTTT. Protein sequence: CASSLNRGVMTGELFF.

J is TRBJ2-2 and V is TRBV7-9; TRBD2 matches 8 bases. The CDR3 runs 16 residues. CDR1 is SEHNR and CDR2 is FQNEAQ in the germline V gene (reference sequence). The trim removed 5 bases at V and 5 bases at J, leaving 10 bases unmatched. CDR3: CASSPLTGGRTGELFF. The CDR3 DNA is TGTGCCAGCAGCCCCCTCACGGGGGGGAGAACCGGGGAGCTGTTTTTT.

CDR3 coding DNA: TGTGCCAGCGCCACAGGTCCACACTCTGGAAACACCATATATTTT. Translating it yields CASATGPHSGNTIYF. The chain combines TRBV6-1 with TRBJ1-3; D possibly corresponds to TRBD1 (5 bases). The CDR3 totals 15 residues. Germline loops: CDR1 MNHNS, CDR2 SASEGT. The germline V and J ends were trimmed by 8 bases and 0 bases, with 14 bases remaining between them.

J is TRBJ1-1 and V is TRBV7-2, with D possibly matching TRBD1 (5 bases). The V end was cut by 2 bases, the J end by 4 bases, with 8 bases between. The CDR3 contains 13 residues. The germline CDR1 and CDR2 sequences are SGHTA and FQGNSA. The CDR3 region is CASSLSGATEAFF. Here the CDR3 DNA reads TGTGCCAGCAGCTTAAGCGGGGCCACTGAAGCTTTCTTT.

In nucleotides, the CDR3 is TGTGCCAGCAGCTTAATCCGAGAGAACACCGGGGAGCTGTTTTTT. Encoded protein: CASSLIRENTGELFF. The chain has TRBV13 and TRBJ2-2, with D unclear. Germline CDR1 is PRHDT and CDR2 is FYEKMQ (reference sequence). The CDR3 consists of 15 residues. V dropped 2 bases and J dropped 1 base, with 8 bases sitting between them.

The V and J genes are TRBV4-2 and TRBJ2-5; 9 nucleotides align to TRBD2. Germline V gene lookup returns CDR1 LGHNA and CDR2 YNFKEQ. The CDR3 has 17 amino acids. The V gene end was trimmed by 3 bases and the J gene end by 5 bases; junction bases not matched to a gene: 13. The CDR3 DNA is TGTGCCAGCAGCCAGTCGGAGAGCGGGGGGCCGGGGGAGACCCAGTACTTC. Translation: CASSQSESGGPGETQYF.

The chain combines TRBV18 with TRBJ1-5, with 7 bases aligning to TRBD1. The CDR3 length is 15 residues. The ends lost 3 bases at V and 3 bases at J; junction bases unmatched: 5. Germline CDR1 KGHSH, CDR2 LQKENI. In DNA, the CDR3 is TGTGCCAGCTCACCGTCGACAGGGAACAATCAGCCCCAGCATTTT. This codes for CASSPSTGNNQPQHF.

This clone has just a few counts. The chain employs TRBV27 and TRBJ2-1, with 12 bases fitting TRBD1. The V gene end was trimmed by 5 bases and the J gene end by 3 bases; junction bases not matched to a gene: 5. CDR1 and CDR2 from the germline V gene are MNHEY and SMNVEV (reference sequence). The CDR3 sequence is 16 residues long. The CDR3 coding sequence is TGTGCCAGCAGTACTGGGACAGGGGGCTACTACAATGAGCAGTTCTTC. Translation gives CASSTGTGGYYNEQFF.

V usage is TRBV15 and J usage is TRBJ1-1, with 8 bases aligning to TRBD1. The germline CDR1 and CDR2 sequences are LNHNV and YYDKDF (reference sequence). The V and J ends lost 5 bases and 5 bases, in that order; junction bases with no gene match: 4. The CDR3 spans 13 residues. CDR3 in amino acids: CATSRNRGTEAFF. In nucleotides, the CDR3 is TGTGCCACCAGCCGAAACAGGGGGACTGAAGCTTTCTTT.

CDR3 loop: CSVRTGEWSGNTIYF. The CDR3 DNA follows: TGCAGCGTCCGGACAGGGGAGTGGTCTGGAAACACCATATATTTT. This chain connects TRBV29-1 to TRBJ1-3; 9 positions agree with TRBD1. The CDR3 sequence is 15 residues long. V shed 6 bases, J shed 1 base, and the junction held 7 bases outside the gene matches. Germline CDR1 SQVTM, CDR2 ANQGSEA.

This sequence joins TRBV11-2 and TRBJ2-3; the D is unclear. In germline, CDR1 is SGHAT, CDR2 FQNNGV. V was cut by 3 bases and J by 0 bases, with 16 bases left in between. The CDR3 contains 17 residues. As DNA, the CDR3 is TGTGCCAGCAGCTTTGAGGTCTACGCGGCCAGCACAGATACGCAGTATTTT. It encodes CASSFEVYAASTDTQYF.

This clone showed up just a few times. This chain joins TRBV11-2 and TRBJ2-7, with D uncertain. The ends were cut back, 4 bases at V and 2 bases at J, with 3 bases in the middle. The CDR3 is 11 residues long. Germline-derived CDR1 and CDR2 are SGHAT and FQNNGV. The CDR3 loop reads CASSSAYEQYF. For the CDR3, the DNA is TGTGCCAGCAGCTCCGCCTACGAGCAGTACTTC.

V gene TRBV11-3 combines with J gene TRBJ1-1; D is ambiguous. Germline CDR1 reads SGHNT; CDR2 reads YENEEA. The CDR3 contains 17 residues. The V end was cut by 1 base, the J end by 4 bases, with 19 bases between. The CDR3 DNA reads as TGTGCCAGCAGCTTAGCTACCATCCGGCAGGAAGGCACTGAAGCTTTCTTT. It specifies CASSLATIRQEGTEAFF.

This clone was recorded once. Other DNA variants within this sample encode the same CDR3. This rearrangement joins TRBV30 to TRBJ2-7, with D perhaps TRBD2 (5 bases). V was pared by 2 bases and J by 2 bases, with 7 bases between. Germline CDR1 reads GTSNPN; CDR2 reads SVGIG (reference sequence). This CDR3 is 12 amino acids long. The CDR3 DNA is TGTGCCTGGAGTTTGGGAGCCTACGAGCAGTACTTC. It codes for CAWSLGAYEQYF.

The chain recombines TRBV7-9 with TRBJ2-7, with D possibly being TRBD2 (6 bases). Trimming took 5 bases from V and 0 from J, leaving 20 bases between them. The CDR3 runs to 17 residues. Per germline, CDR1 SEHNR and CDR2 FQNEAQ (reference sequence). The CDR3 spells CASSPGTGGDLSYEQYF. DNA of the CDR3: TGTGCCAGCAGCCCCGGGACTGGCGGGGATCTCTCCTACGAGCAGTACTTC.

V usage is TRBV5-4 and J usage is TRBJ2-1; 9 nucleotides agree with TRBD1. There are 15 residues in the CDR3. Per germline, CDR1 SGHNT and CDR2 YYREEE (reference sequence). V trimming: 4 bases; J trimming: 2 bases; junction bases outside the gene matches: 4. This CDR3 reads CASSPGQGTYNEQFF. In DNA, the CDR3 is TGTGCCAGCAGCCCCGGACAGGGGACCTACAATGAGCAGTTCTTC. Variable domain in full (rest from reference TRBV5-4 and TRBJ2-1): ETGVTQSPTHLIKTRGQQVTLRCSSQSGHNTVSWYQQALGQGPQFIFQYYREEENGRGNFPPRFSGLQFPNYSSELNVNALELDDSALYLCASSPGQGTYNEQFFGPGTRLTVL.